The next 25 T cell receptor beta chains were all read from a single sample in a study of regulatory T cells in long-lasting Graves disease. Time point reported: newly diagnosed GD, antithyroid drugs for less than 3 months. PBMCs were the source of the RNA used for TCR sequencing. Relying on iRepertoire HTBI primers and Arm-PCR of CDR3 regions, the team built TCR beta libraries. TCRdb fed the multiplex PCR reads into MiXCR, producing one record per CDR3 protein. The sample contains about 450,000 distinct CDR3 sequences, roughly 15% of which appear only once. The same specimen was also included in a second study, on T cells in Graves' hyperthyroidism and ophthalmopathy.

Source: peripheral blood mononuclear cells (PBMCs), taken at new diagnosis, from a patient treated with antithyroid drugs. All receptors come from a woman aged 30 to 39 with Graves disease.

This clonotype was counted at least ten times. This CDR3 reads CASSQRTMIYEQYF. The CDR3 coding sequence is TGCGCCAGCAGCCAACGGACGATGATCTACGAGCAGTACTTC. The V call is TRBV4-1, the J call TRBJ2-7; D not resolved. CDR1 and CDR2 (germline): MGHRA, YSYEKL. V shed 2 bases and J shed 3 bases, with 11 bases lying between them. The CDR3 totals 14 residues.

V and J are TRBV10-3 and TRBJ1-1; 9 bases line up with TRBD1. V was clipped by 7 bases and J by 4 bases; unmatched bases: 13. Germline assignment: CDR1 ENHRY and CDR2 SYGVKD. The CDR3 has 16 residues. CDR3 sequence: CAIKERTGESGTEAFF. As DNA, the CDR3 is TGTGCCATCAAGGAAAGGACAGGGGAAAGTGGCACTGAAGCTTTCTTT.

The chain joins TRBV4-2 to TRBJ2-1, with D perhaps TRBD1 (7 bases). Germline-derived CDR1 and CDR2 are LGHNA and YNFKEQ. Trimming took off 0 bases at V and 1 base at J, with 16 bases between the two ends. CDR3 length: 18 amino acids. CDR3 DNA sequence: TGTGCCAGCAGCCAAGATTGGGGCCAGGGGGGATCCTACAATGAGCAGTTCTTC. It is translated as CASSQDWGQGGSYNEQFF.

The chain carries TRBV28 and TRBJ1-1; D not certain. Trimming cost V 6 bases and J 0 bases, with 8 bases left between them. Germline V CDR1 and CDR2: MDHEN, SYDVKM. This CDR3 has 13 amino acids. The CDR3 coding sequence is TGTGCCAGCAGGAGCGGCATGAACACTGAAGCTTTCTTT. Protein product: CASRSGMNTEAFF. Supplemented by reference TRBV28 and TRBJ1-1, the full variable domain reads DVKVTQSSRYLVKRTGEKVFLECVQDMDHENMFWYRQDPGLGLRLIYFSYDVKMKEKGDIPEGYSVSREKKERFSLILESASTNQTSMYLCASRSGMNTEAFFGQGTRLTVV.

This clonotype was found a few times. This chain uses TRBV10-2 with TRBJ2-5; 12 bases map to TRBD2. CDR1 is WSHSY, CDR2 SAAADI, per germline. The CDR3 spans 14 residues. The J segment lost 5 bases and the V segment lost 11 bases, leaving 9 bases of the junction unmatched. Written as DNA, the CDR3 is TGCGCCTGCCGGACTAGCGGGACGGGGGAGACCCAGTACTTC. Protein product: CACRTSGTGETQYF.

Ten or more counts support this clonotype. The chain uses TRBV12-3 or TRBV12-4 and TRBJ2-7; D might be TRBD1 (5 bases). CDR3 length: 13 amino acids. The germline V and J ends were trimmed by 4 bases and 7 bases, with 14 bases remaining between them. This chain's CDR3 is CASSSRVAGEQYF. In nucleotides, the CDR3 is TGTGCCAGCAGTTCCCGGGTAGCAGGGGAGCAGTACTTC.

This clonotype was seen only a few times. One end of the junction varies from germline; a read error may be responsible. The chain employs TRBV14 and TRBJ2-3; the D is unclear. The CDR3 length is 13 residues. From germline, CDR1 is SGHDN and CDR2 FVKESK. CDR3 sequence (DNA): TGTGCCAGCAGCCTCTATGGCGTAGATACACAGTATTTT. It codes for CASSLYGVDTQYF.

This sequence joins TRBV27 and TRBJ1-1; 9 positions agree with TRBD1. V lost 0 bases to trimming and J lost 1 base; unmatched junction nucleotides: 9. Germline V CDR1 and CDR2: MNHEY, SMNVEV (reference sequence). The length of the CDR3 is 18 residues. The CDR3 reads CASSLSLSQGARNTEAFF. The CDR3 nucleotides are TGTGCCAGCAGTTTATCCCTCTCACAGGGGGCCCGGAACACTGAAGCTTTCTTT.

V is TRBV11-3 and J is TRBJ1-1, with TRBD1 matching over 8 bases. The junction had 4 bases not matched to a gene; V was cut back by 1 base and J by 0 bases. The CDR3 runs 16 residues. The V gene's germline CDR1 is SGHNT and CDR2 YENEEA. The CDR3 region is CASSLVVGQVNTEAFF. The CDR3 DNA sequence: TGTGCCAGCAGCTTAGTGGTGGGACAGGTGAACACTGAAGCTTTCTTT.

Ten or more counts support this clonotype. This rearrangement joins TRBV30 to TRBJ2-7; D may correspond to TRBD1 or TRBD2 (5 bases each). CDR3 length: 14 residues. The V and J ends lost 1 base and 1 base respectively, with 11 bases between them. In germline, CDR1 is GTSNPN, CDR2 SVGIG (reference sequence). CDR3 nucleotides: TGTGCCTGGAGTGCACGGGGCCGATCCTACGAGCAGTACTTC. Protein sequence: CAWSARGRSYEQYF.

The chain employs TRBV10-3 and TRBJ2-4, with 9 bases fitting TRBD2. V trimming: 0 bases; J trimming: 6 bases; junction bases outside the gene matches: 9. In germline, CDR1 is ENHRY, CDR2 SYGVKD. CDR3 length equals 17 residues. CDR3 nucleotide sequence: TGTGCCATCAGTGAGTCCGGGGGACTAGCTCTGGGAAACATTCAGTACTTC. It codes for CAISESGGLALGNIQYF.

This clonotype came up a few times. The J gene is TRBJ2-1, the V gene TRBV20-1; possibly TRBD2 for D (6 bases). The CDR3 is 14 amino acids. Deletions cut 3 bases from V and 8 bases from J, with 17 bases between. Germline values: CDR1 DFQATT, CDR2 SNEGSKA (reference sequence). Here the CDR3 reads CSASPAGRSDEQFF. The CDR3 coding sequence is TGCAGTGCTAGCCCCGCGGGAAGGAGTGATGAGCAGTTCTTC.

This clonotype was found a few times. Because it lacks the conserved phenylalanine or tryptophan at the end, this CDR3 is likely a read error. This chain uses TRBV15 with TRBJ2-1; D is unclear. V gave up 4 bases and J gave up 8 bases, with 24 bases separating them. This CDR3 contains 17 residues. Germline-derived CDR1 and CDR2 are LNHNV and YYDKDF (reference sequence). The CDR3 sequence is CATSIYQPTAIEDEQFL. Here the CDR3 DNA reads TGTGCCACCAGCATCTACCAGCCTACCGCGATAGAGGATGAGCAGTTCCTC.

V and J are TRBV19 and TRBJ2-1, with 7 bases lining up with TRBD2. CDR1 is LNHDA, CDR2 SQIVND, per germline (reference sequence). The CDR3 spans 16 residues. V shed 4 bases, J shed 4 bases, and the junction held 10 bases outside the gene matches. CDR3 coding DNA: TGTGCCAGTAGTACCGGGGGGTATAGGGTTTACAATGAGCAGTTCTTC. Its translation is CASSTGGYRVYNEQFF.

In this sample, this clonotype turned up many times. The V call is TRBV29-1, the J call TRBJ1-2, with D possibly TRBD1 on 6 matching bases. The CDR3 has 14 amino acids. With 7 bases removed from V and 8 bases from J, the gap between germline ends came to 23 bases. Germline CDR1 reads SQVTM; CDR2 reads ANQGSEA. The CDR3 nucleotides are TGCAGCGCCCCGGCGGCCGGGCAGGGGAGCGGCTACACCTTC. Its protein is CSAPAAGQGSGYTF.

This clonotype was observed a handful of times. This could be a read error, since a much larger clone is one nucleotide away. V usage is TRBV28 and J usage is TRBJ2-3; weak D call: TRBD1 (5 bases). CDR1 is MDHEN, CDR2 SYDVKM, per germline. Between the trimmed V and J ends, which lost 7 bases and 2 bases, there was a span of 13 bases. The CDR3 runs 14 residues. CDR3 in DNA: TGTGCCAGCAATCAGGGCACTTCCACAGATACGCAGTATTTT. Residues: CASNQGTSTDTQYF.

The table lists this clonotype with many counts. This sequence joins TRBV3-1 and TRBJ2-1; D not resolved. Per the germline V gene, CDR1 is LGHDT and CDR2 is YNNKEL (reference sequence). The CDR3 is made up of 14 amino acids. Trimming took 5 bases from V and 9 from J, leaving 17 bases between them. The CDR3 is CASSLNRVAPEQFF. In nucleotides, the CDR3 is TGTGCCAGCAGCTTAAATCGAGTGGCCCCTGAGCAGTTCTTC.

Many counts were recorded for this clonotype. The genes are TRBV10-3 and TRBJ1-1; 7 nucleotides agree with TRBD1. The germline V gene encodes CDR1 ENHRY and CDR2 SYGVKD. The CDR3 is 15 residues long. V gave up 2 bases and J gave up 1 base; unmatched junction bases: 4. CDR3 amino acids: CAISEAGTENTEAFF. The CDR3 DNA sequence: TGTGCCATCAGTGAGGCGGGGACAGAGAACACTGAAGCTTTCTTT.

This clonotype appeared a few times. The rearrangement uses TRBV4-3 and TRBJ2-4; D is perhaps TRBD2 (6 bases). V was trimmed by 0 bases and J by 6 bases, leaving 15 bases between them. The CDR3 has 16 residues. Germline assignment: CDR1 LGHNA and CDR2 YSLEER. This CDR3 is CASSQDFQGGGNIQYF. The CDR3 coding sequence is TGCGCCAGCAGCCAAGATTTTCAGGGAGGTGGAAACATTCAGTACTTC.

The chain uses TRBV6-2 or TRBV6-3 and TRBJ2-1; D call uncertain. In germline, CDR1 is MNHEY, CDR2 SVGEGT. V gave up 11 bases and J gave up 10 bases, with 21 bases separating them. The CDR3 totals 13 residues. The CDR3 bases are TGTGCCCTTTCGAGGCGGTCGGCCGGGGAGCAGTTCTTC. It encodes CALSRRSAGEQFF.

This clonotype has ten or more counts. The chain links TRBV7-2 to TRBJ2-7; 7 bases agree with TRBD1. Per germline, CDR1 SGHTA and CDR2 FQGNSA. This CDR3 comprises 14 residues. With V trimmed by 4 bases and J by 4 bases, 7 bases remained unmatched. CDR3 nucleotides: TGTGCCAGCAGCTCACCGGGACAGAAATACGAGCAGTACTTC. This encodes CASSSPGQKYEQYF.

This clonotype has a count of ten or more. The chain uses TRBV29-1 and TRBJ2-1; D remains ambiguous. Trimming pared 8 bases from V and 3 bases from J, leaving 14 bases between. The CDR3 is 13 amino acids. The germline CDR1 and CDR2 sequences are SQVTM and ANQGSEA. The CDR3 loop is CSSQSTRYNEQFF. CDR3 DNA: TGCAGCTCACAGAGTACCCGCTACAATGAGCAGTTCTTC.

This clonotype has at least ten counts. The rearrangement joins TRBV6-1 to TRBJ1-5, with a tentative D call TRBD1 (6 bases). The V and J ends lost 7 bases and 6 bases respectively, with 19 bases between them. There are 15 residues in the CDR3. Germline V gene sequence: CDR1 MNHNS, CDR2 SASEGT. The CDR3 sequence: CASTQEGVQFQPQHF. CDR3 bases: TGTGCCAGCACTCAAGAGGGGGTGCAATTTCAGCCCCAGCATTTT.

This clonotype appeared many times. The chain recombines TRBV11-2 with TRBJ1-1; 9 bases agree with TRBD1. Per the germline V gene, CDR1 is SGHAT and CDR2 is FQNNGV. This CDR3 contains 17 residues. V was pared by 2 bases and J by 1 base, with 8 bases of the junction left unmatched. Here the CDR3 reads CASSLQLQGAENTEAFF. In DNA, the CDR3 is TGTGCCAGCAGCTTACAACTACAGGGGGCTGAGAACACTGAAGCTTTCTTT.

Many counts were recorded for this clonotype. The rearrangement joins TRBV2 to TRBJ1-2; 7 bases map to TRBD1. V trimming: 7 bases; J trimming: 6 bases; junction bases outside the gene matches: 11. The CDR3 consists of 14 residues. Looked up from germline, CDR1 is SNHLY and CDR2 is FYNNEI. The CDR3 DNA reads TGTGCCAGCACCCCCCTTGACAGGGCCCATGGCTACACCTTC. Residues: CASTPLDRAHGYTF.